This T cell receptor (beta chain) was profiled in a study of cytomegalovirus exposure and HLA in healthy donors. Vbeta (60) and Jbeta (13) primers were used in the PCR. Measured with immunoSEQ multiplex PCR; TCRdb has only the in-frame clones, and not every one. In the table there are 150,000 to 200,000 clones, around 80% of which are singletons. Worth noting for this clone: Its antigen remains unknown.

CDR1 is LNHDA, CDR2 SQIVND, per germline (reference sequence). The CDR3 has 17 residues. The trim removed 4 bases at V and 6 bases at J, leaving 13 bases unmatched. The study, taken as a whole, reports: In a later analysis, parvovirus B19, influenza, CMV and Epstein-Barr virus appeared linked to several top co-occurrence clusters. It was approximately 170 TCR beta chains that were listed as cytomegalovirus-associated. In a later analysis, HLA-C alleles had the fewest associated TCRs, DRB1 alleles the most.

The specimen was PBMCs. The sequence derives from a woman aged 50 to 60 in good health and CMV-seronegative. This chain joins TRBV19 and TRBJ2-2; TRBD1 matches at 8 bases. The CDR3 nucleotides are TGTGCCAGTAGTACCTCGTGGACAGGGACCCGGGCCGGGGAGCTGTTTTTT. As protein: CASSTSWTGTRAGELFF.